Below, 26 T cell receptor beta chains from the same sample are listed, as sequenced in a study of OX40 agonist ivuxolimab in advanced cancers. Clones were sequenced by immunoSEQ multiplex PCR, and TCRdb holds only the in-frame ones, with some missing. The data contain roughly 110,000 clones, 90% of them singletons. Here the sequenced sample was CD4+ or CD8+ T cells sorted from blood, taken in a trial of the OX40 agonist ivuxolimab. The receptors derive from an adult with an advanced solid tumor such as melanoma, head and neck, liver or kidney cancer.

This chain uses TRBV18 with TRBJ2-3; weak D call: TRBD2 (5 bases). The CDR3 spans 15 residues. Trimming pared 1 base from V and 2 bases from J, leaving 10 bases between. Per germline, CDR1 KGHSH and CDR2 LQKENI. This CDR3 is CASSPRGLITDTQYF. DNA of the CDR3: TGTGCCAGCTCACCACGAGGGCTCATCACAGATACGCAGTATTTT.

The chain has TRBV4-3 and TRBJ1-1; a weak D match, TRBD1 (5 bases). Germline V gives CDR1 LGHNA, CDR2 YSLEER. This CDR3 is 16 amino acids long. Between the trimmed V and J ends, which lost 3 bases and 9 bases, there was a span of 23 bases. The CDR3 spells CASSHSRGGQGGKAFF. CDR3 DNA sequence: TGCGCCAGCAGCCATTCTAGGGGCGGTCAAGGCGGAAAAGCTTTCTTT.

This clone is a singleton in its sample. The V call is TRBV7-3, the J call TRBJ1-1; D is undetermined. Germline CDR1 SGHTA, CDR2 FQGTGA. The CDR3 is 13 residues long. The V gene lost 5 bases and the J gene lost 0 bases, with 7 bases spanning the gap. CDR3 region: CASSPQLNTEAFF. In DNA, the CDR3 is TGTGCCAGCAGCCCTCAGCTGAACACTGAAGCTTTCTTT. Filled out from reference TRBV7-3 and TRBJ1-1, the complete variable domain reads GAGVSQTPSNKVTEKGKYVELRCDPISGHTALYWYRQSLGQGPEFLIYFQGTGAADDSGLPNDRFFAVRPEGSVSTLKIQRTERGDSAVYLCASSPQLNTEAFFGQGTRLTVV.

This clone was recorded only once. The chain employs TRBV19 and TRBJ2-5, with no clear D. The V end lost 4 bases, the J end lost 4 bases, and 16 bases lay between the germline ends. This CDR3 region has 15 residues. The germline V gene encodes CDR1 LNHDA and CDR2 SQIVND (reference sequence). This CDR3 reads CASSTRHLTPETQYF. CDR3 in DNA: TGTGCCAGTAGTACCAGACACCTAACACCAGAGACCCAGTACTTC.

V and J are TRBV2 and TRBJ2-5, with unresolved D. The CDR3 extends over 13 amino acids. Germline values: CDR1 SNHLY, CDR2 FYNNEI. V shed 4 bases and J shed 0 bases, with 6 bases lying between them. The chain's CDR3 is CASSGIDQETQYF. The CDR3 nucleotides are TGTGCCAGCAGTGGAATAGACCAAGAGACCCAGTACTTC.

DNA of the CDR3: TGTGCCAGCATTCGGGGTACGGGGGCCGGTGGCTACACCTTC. Amino acids: CASIRGTGAGGYTF. The rearrangement uses TRBV28 and TRBJ1-2, with D possibly matching TRBD1 (6 bases). V lost 7 bases and J 7 bases, leaving 19 bases between the germline ends. The CDR3 has 14 amino acids. CDR1 is MDHEN and CDR2 is SYDVKM in the germline V gene.

V and J are TRBV5-1 and TRBJ2-1; D remains ambiguous. The germline V gene encodes CDR1 SGHRS and CDR2 YFSETQ. Trimming shortened V by 5 bases and J by 5 bases, and 14 bases separated the two germline ends. The CDR3 contains 14 residues. CDR3 loop: CASRPTDNNNEQFF. The CDR3 coding sequence is TGCGCCAGCAGGCCGACCGACAACAACAATGAGCAGTTCTTC.

This chain connects TRBV10-2 to TRBJ2-7; D remains unclear. V was cut by 5 bases and J by 6 bases, with 14 bases left in between. The CDR3 has 13 amino acids. Germline assignment: CDR1 WSHSY and CDR2 SAAADI. The CDR3 is CASSSVPGGEQYF. CDR3 nucleotides: TGCGCCAGCAGTTCTGTCCCCGGCGGCGAGCAGTACTTC.

For this clone: A much larger clone lies a single base off, so this may be a read error. In DNA, the CDR3 is TGTGCCATCAGTTGCACAGGGGGGTCCTACGAGCAGTACTTC. Translation gives CAISCTGGSYEQYF. The chain joins TRBV10-3 to TRBJ2-7, with 8 bases fitting TRBD1. The CDR3 is 14 amino acids. Unmatched junction bases numbered 4, after V lost 5 bases and J lost 1 base. Germline loops: CDR1 ENHRY, CDR2 SYGVKD.

This clone occurred a few times. The chain employs TRBV18 and TRBJ1-5, with a weak D call TRBD1 (5 bases). The CDR3 is 14 residues long. The germline V and J ends were trimmed by 3 bases and 3 bases, with 9 bases remaining between them. Germline CDR1 reads KGHSH; CDR2 reads LQKENI. CDR3 amino acids: CASSPGGFNQPQHF. CDR3 nucleotide sequence: TGTGCCAGCTCACCGGGGGGTTTCAATCAGCCCCAGCATTTT.

V is TRBV15 and J is TRBJ2-3, with 10 bases identical to TRBD2. The V segment lost 0 bases and the J segment 6 bases; nucleotides outside the gene matches: 3. Per the germline V gene, CDR1 is LNHNV and CDR2 is YYDKDF (reference sequence). CDR3 size: 15 residues. Written as DNA, the CDR3 is TGTGCCACCAGCAGAGATTTGACTAGCGGGGATACGCAGTATTTT. This encodes CATSRDLTSGDTQYF.

This chain uses TRBV28 with TRBJ2-3, with 12 bases lining up with TRBD1. CDR1 MDHEN and CDR2 SYDVKM come from the germline V gene. The CDR3 length is 16 residues. V gave up 3 bases and J gave up 7 bases; unmatched junction bases: 8. The CDR3 bases are TGTGCCAGCAGTTTCGCCGGGACAGGGGGCATGTATACGCAGTATTTT. Amino acids: CASSFAGTGGMYTQYF.

J is TRBJ2-3 and V is TRBV18, with 9 bases lining up with TRBD2. The CDR3 has 14 residues. Germline V gives CDR1 KGHSH, CDR2 LQKENI. Germline trimming cut 6 bases from V and 2 bases from J; bases unmatched to any gene: 3. The CDR3 DNA is TGTGCCAGCTCGCTAGCGGGGACCACAGATACGCAGTATTTT. Its protein is CASSLAGTTDTQYF.

The V and J genes are TRBV27 and TRBJ1-1; the D is unclear. The V end was cut by 0 bases, the J end by 6 bases, with 14 bases between. This CDR3 spans 15 amino acids. CDR1 and CDR2 from the germline V gene are MNHEY and SMNVEV (reference sequence). This chain's CDR3 is CASSLSSVGNPEAFF. The CDR3 region has the DNA TGTGCCAGCAGTTTATCGAGCGTAGGGAATCCTGAAGCTTTCTTT.

The rearrangement links TRBV9 to TRBJ2-6; no clear D gene. The length of the CDR3 is 13 residues. Germline CDR1 SGDLS, CDR2 YYNGEE. V shed 3 bases and J shed 9 bases, with 10 bases lying between them. The CDR3 here is CASSEQEFNVLTF. The CDR3 region has the DNA TGTGCCAGCAGCGAGCAAGAGTTCAACGTCCTGACTTTC.

This rearrangement joins TRBV30 to TRBJ1-6; D unclear. The germline CDR1 and CDR2 sequences are GTSNPN and SVGIG (reference sequence). CDR3 length: 14 amino acids. V was pared by 6 bases and J by 0 bases, with 9 bases between. CDR3 DNA: TGTGCCTGCCGTCGGAGCTCCTATAATTCACCCCTCCACTTT. The encoded protein is CACRRSSYNSPLHF. The variable domain in full, completed from reference TRBV30 and TRBJ1-6, reads SQTIHQWPATLVQPVGSPLSLECTVEGTSNPNLYWYRQAAGRGLQLLFYSVGIGQISSEVPQNLSASRPQDRQFILSSKKLLLSDSGFYLCACRRSSYNSPLHFGNGTRLTVT.

The V call is TRBV6-1, the J call TRBJ2-6; D gene uncertain. V gave up 2 bases and J gave up 2 bases, with 16 bases separating them. Germline V lookup: CDR1 MNHNS, CDR2 SASEGT. The CDR3 has 18 residues. The CDR3 bases are TGTGCCAGCAGTGAAAACCCCCCTGGCCGGGCTGGGGCCAACGTCCTGACTTTC. Translated, it gives CASSENPPGRAGANVLTF.

This clone was detected only once. The chain recombines TRBV10-3 with TRBJ2-7, with 7 bases identical to TRBD1. CDR1 and CDR2 (germline): ENHRY, SYGVKD. The CDR3 has 15 residues. V lost 11 bases, J lost 6 bases, and 19 bases stayed unmatched. DNA of the CDR3: TGTGCCGTTAAAACCACAGGGGACGCCCTCGGCGAGCAGTACTTC. This encodes CAVKTTGDALGEQYF.

This chain joins TRBV6-5 and TRBJ2-7; D gene uncertain. The CDR3 spans 14 residues. V was trimmed by 0 bases and J by 4 bases, leaving 10 bases between them. CDR1 MNHEY and CDR2 SVGAGI come from the germline V gene. The CDR3 sequence: CASSYSNSIYEQYF. DNA of the CDR3: TGTGCCAGCAGTTACTCGAACAGTATATACGAGCAGTACTTC.

The genes are TRBV9 and TRBJ2-5; 12 bases map to TRBD1. The J call may not be correct, given that the DNA end is closer to TRBJ2-7. The CDR3 loop spans 15 amino acids. Germline V lookup: CDR1 SGDLS, CDR2 YYNGEE. CDR3 region: CASGTGTGGEYEQYF. CDR3 sequence (DNA): TGTGCCAGCGGAACCGGGACAGGGGGCGAGTACGAGCAGTACTTC.

This clone occurred a few times. The chain employs TRBV27 and TRBJ1-6; D is unresolved. The CDR3 spans 12 residues. Germline assignment: CDR1 MNHEY and CDR2 SMNVEV (reference sequence). V shed 3 bases and J shed 10 bases, with 7 bases lying between them. The DNA for the CDR3 is TGTGCCAGCAGTTTTTCCGGCTCACCCCTCCACTTT. Translating gives CASSFSGSPLHF.

In its sample, this clone was seen once. The genes are TRBV9 and TRBJ1-4; perhaps TRBD1 as D (6 bases). The V gene lost 4 bases and the J gene lost 5 bases, with 15 bases spanning the gap. Germline V gene data show CDR1 as SGDLS and CDR2 as YYNGEE. This CDR3 spans 15 amino acids. In DNA form, the CDR3 reads TGTGCCAGCAGCCCAAAGGGGGGAACGAATGAAAAACTGTTTTTT. It is translated as CASSPKGGTNEKLFF.

The chain has TRBV2 and TRBJ2-7, with D perhaps TRBD1 (6 bases). CDR3 length: 14 residues. V was pared by 6 bases and J by 5 bases, with 17 bases between. Per germline, CDR1 SNHLY and CDR2 FYNNEI. In DNA, the CDR3 is TGTGCCAGCAGATCCCGGGACACATACAACGAGCAGTACTTC. Translated: CASRSRDTYNEQYF.

The chain uses TRBV6-1 and TRBJ2-4, with D uncertain. Trimming pared 6 bases from V and 0 bases from J, leaving 12 bases between. The germline V gene has CDR1 MNHNS and CDR2 SASEGT. The CDR3 is 15 amino acids. CDR3 in DNA: TGTGCCAGCAGGGGTTACACCCTAGCCAAAAACATTCAGTACTTC. Amino acid sequence: CASRGYTLAKNIQYF.

This clone was seen just once. The chain employs TRBV9 and TRBJ2-3; 8 nucleotides match TRBD2. The CDR3 runs 16 residues. The J segment lost 1 base and the V segment lost 0 bases, leaving 4 bases of the junction unmatched. The germline V gene has CDR1 SGDLS and CDR2 YYNGEE. CDR3 nucleotide sequence: TGTGCCAGCAGCGTAGGAACGGGGGGGCGCACAGATACGCAGTATTTT. This codes for CASSVGTGGRTDTQYF.

The chain employs TRBV9 and TRBJ1-1; unclear D gene. Trimming took 2 bases from V and 3 from J, leaving 11 bases between them. The CDR3 sequence is 14 residues long. From germline, CDR1 is SGDLS and CDR2 YYNGEE. In nucleotides, the CDR3 is TGTGCCAGCAGCGTTTTAGGCGTGGACACTGAAGCTTTCTTT. This encodes CASSVLGVDTEAFF.